This T cell receptor (beta chain) was identified in a study of cytomegalovirus exposure and HLA in healthy donors. On the study more broadly: Unique TCRs numbering around 85 million, obtained from HLA-typed donors, made up an early data release. Of roughly 400 genotyped donors, around 86% grouped in the Caucasian-associated ancestry cluster.

This clone was seen a few times. No antigen is known for it. In the PCR, 60 Vbeta and 13 Jbeta primers were used. The method was immunoSEQ multiplex PCR; TCRdb's version includes in-frame clones alone and lacks a portion of them. The sample shows about 160,000 clones, 65% to 80% of them seen only once. Whole-study results and caveats: A later analysis found most CMV-associated TCR beta chains apparently HLA-restricted.

This CDR3 has 13 residues. The V gene lost 2 bases and the J gene lost 3 bases, with 7 bases spanning the gap. Looked up from germline, CDR1 is MNHNY and CDR2 is SVGAGI (reference sequence). Healthy people donating bone marrow made up the donors. This TCR was recovered from a female donor in good health and CMV-seronegative. The V gene is TRBV6-6, the J gene TRBJ1-1, with D unresolved. Sequenced material: PBMCs. The CDR3 nucleotides read TGTGCCAGCAGTTACGAGGTCTACACTGAAGCTTTCTTT. It yields the protein CASSYEVYTEAFF.